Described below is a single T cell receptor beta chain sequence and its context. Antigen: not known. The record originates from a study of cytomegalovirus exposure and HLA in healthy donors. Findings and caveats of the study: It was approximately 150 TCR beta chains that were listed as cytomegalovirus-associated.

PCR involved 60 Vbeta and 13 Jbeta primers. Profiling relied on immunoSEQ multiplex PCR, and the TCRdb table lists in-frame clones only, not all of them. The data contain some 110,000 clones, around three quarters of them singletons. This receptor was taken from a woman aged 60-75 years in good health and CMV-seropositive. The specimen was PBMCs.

CDR3: CASSLSAAGSSNYGYTF. The CDR3 nucleotides are TGTGCCAGCAGTTTATCGGCGGCGGGGTCCTCTAACTATGGCTACACCTTC. The V call is TRBV27, the J call TRBJ1-2, with D unresolved. Germline CDR1 and CDR2: MNHEY and SMNVEV (reference sequence). The CDR3 has 17 residues. V was clipped by 0 bases and J by 0 bases, with 14 bases between them.